This T cell receptor beta chain was identified in a study of cytomegalovirus exposure and HLA in healthy donors. Study results and limitations: The classifier was said to identify cytomegalovirus status with high specificity and sensitivity. There were some public TCRs occurring in many donors, but most TCR sequences were rare. The study listed 150 to 200 cytomegalovirus-associated TCR beta chains.

V dropped 2 bases and J dropped 0 bases, with 5 bases sitting between them. The CDR3 contains 14 residues. CDR1 GTSNPN and CDR2 SVGIG come from the germline V gene (reference sequence). On this clone: What it binds is unknown.

Data came from immunoSEQ multiplex PCR; TCRdb stores just in-frame clones and leaves some out. The sample carries fewer than 90,000 clones, approximately 84% recorded once. J is TRBJ1-6 and V is TRBV30; no reliable D call. The TCR originated in a woman between 18 and 29 years old in good health and CMV-seropositive. Input material: PBMCs. This chain's CDR3 is CAWSRSSYNSPLHF. The CDR3 DNA is TGTGCCTGGAGTAGGAGCTCCTATAATTCACCCCTCCACTTT.